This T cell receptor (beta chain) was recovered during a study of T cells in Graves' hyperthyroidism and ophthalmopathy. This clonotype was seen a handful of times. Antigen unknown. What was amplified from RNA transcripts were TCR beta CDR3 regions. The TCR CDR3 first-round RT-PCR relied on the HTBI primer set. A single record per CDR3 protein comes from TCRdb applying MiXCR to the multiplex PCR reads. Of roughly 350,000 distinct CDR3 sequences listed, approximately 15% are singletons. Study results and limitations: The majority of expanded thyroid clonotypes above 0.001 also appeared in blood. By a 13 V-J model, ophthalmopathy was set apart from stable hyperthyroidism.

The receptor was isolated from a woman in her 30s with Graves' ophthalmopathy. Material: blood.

This chain's CDR3 is CASSFLGENSGNTIYF. In DNA form, the CDR3 reads TGTGCCAGCAGCTTTCTGGGGGAAAACTCTGGAAACACCATATATTTT. The chain carries TRBV13 and TRBJ1-3; possibly TRBD1 for D (5 bases). The V gene lost 3 bases and the J gene lost 0 bases, with 12 bases spanning the gap. The CDR3 runs 16 residues. Germline CDR1 PRHDT, CDR2 FYEKMQ (reference sequence).